Described below is a single T cell receptor beta chain sequence and its context. Its cognate antigen is unknown. It was with 60 Vbeta and 13 Jbeta primers that the PCR ran. The protocol was immunoSEQ multiplex PCR, while the TCRdb copy is restricted to in-frame clones and leaves out a portion. This table has fewer than 200,000 clones, 79% appearing once. The V gene end was trimmed by 4 bases and the J gene end by 1 base; junction bases not matched to a gene: 6. The CDR3 totals 15 residues. Germline CDR1 reads LNHDA; CDR2 reads SQIVND (reference sequence). This sample is drawn from a study of cytomegalovirus exposure and HLA in healthy donors. Study-level information: There were under 130 million unique TCR beta sequences, drawn from approximately 190 million T cells, in an earlier analysis. General study findings and limits: It is likely that the observed cluster of highly shared sequence variants was a sequencing artifact. In an earlier analysis, about 87% or about 30%: the productive usage of most TCR beta V segments. Fewer N-insertions than the roughly 670-donor mean were reportedly shown by an Asian-associated ancestry cluster in a later analysis.

This rearrangement joins TRBV19 to TRBJ1-1; 7 nucleotides match TRBD1. Material for sequencing was PBMCs. This clonotype originated in a woman in her forties in good health and CMV-seronegative. The chain's CDR3 is CASSTGTEKNTEAFF. CDR3 nucleotides: TGTGCCAGTAGTACTGGGACAGAGAAGAACACTGAAGCTTTCTTT.